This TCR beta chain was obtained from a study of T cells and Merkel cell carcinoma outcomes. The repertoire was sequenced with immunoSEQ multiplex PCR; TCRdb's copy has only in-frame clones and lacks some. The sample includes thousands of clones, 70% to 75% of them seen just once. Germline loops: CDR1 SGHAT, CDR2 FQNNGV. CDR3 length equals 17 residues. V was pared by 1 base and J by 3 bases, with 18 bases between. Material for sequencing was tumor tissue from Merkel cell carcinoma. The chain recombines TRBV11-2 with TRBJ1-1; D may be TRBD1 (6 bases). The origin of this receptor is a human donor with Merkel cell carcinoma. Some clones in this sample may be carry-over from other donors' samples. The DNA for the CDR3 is TGTGCCAGCAGCTTAGTAAGGACAGCCCCGAGGGACACTGAAGCTTTCTTT. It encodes CASSLVRTAPRDTEAFF.